This T cell receptor beta chain was identified in a study of T cell responses to AZD1222 COVID-19 vaccine. Sequencing used immunoSEQ multiplex PCR; TCRdb keeps in-frame clones, though not all of them. The table lists about 130,000 clones, about 93% of them singletons. The V gene's germline CDR1 is SGHVS and CDR2 FNYEAQ. The CDR3 length is 13 residues. Trimming left V 6 bases short and J 3 bases short, with 11 bases between. The input for sequencing was peripheral blood, taken 28 days after the second AZD1222 dose. V gene TRBV7-6 combines with J gene TRBJ1-2; D not resolved. The sequence came from an adult who received the AZD1222 COVID-19 vaccine. CDR3 nucleotides: TGTGCCAGCAGTCTTAGTGTGTACTATGGCTACACCTTC. This codes for CASSLSVYYGYTF.